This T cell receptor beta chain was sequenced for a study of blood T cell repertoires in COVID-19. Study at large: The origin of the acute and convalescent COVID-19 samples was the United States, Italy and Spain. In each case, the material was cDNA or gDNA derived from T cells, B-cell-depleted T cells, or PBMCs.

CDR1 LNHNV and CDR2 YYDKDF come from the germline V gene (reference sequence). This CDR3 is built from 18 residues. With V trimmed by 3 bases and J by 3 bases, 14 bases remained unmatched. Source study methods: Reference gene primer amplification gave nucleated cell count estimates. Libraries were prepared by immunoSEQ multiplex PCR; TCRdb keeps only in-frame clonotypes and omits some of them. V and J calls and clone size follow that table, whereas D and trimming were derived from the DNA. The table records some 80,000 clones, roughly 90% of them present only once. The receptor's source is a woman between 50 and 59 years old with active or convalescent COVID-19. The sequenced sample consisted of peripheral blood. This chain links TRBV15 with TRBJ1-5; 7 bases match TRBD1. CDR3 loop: CATSSNPPRQGPNQPQHF. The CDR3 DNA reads TGTGCCACCAGCAGCAACCCCCCGAGACAGGGACCCAATCAGCCCCAGCATTTT. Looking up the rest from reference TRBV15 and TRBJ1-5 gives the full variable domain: DAMVIQNPRYQVTQFGKPVTLSCSQTLNHNVMYWYQQKSSQAPKLLFHYYDKDFNNEADTPDNFQSRRPNTSFCFLDIRSPGLGDTAMYLCATSSNPPRQGPNQPQHFGDGTRLSIL.